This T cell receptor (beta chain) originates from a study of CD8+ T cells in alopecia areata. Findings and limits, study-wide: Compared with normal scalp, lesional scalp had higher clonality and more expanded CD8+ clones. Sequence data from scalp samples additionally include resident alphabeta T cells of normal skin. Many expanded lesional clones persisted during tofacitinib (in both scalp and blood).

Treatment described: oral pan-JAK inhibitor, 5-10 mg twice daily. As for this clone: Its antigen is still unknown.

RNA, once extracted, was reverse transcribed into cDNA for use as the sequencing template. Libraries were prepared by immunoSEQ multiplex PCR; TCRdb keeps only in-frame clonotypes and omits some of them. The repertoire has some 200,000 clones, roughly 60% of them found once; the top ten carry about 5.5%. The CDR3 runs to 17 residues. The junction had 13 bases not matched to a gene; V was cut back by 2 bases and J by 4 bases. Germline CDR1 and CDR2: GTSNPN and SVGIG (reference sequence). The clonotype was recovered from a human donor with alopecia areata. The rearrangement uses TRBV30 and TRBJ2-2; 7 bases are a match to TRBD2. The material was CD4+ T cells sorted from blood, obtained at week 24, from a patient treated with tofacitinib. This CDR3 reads CAWSKQGRGGTTGELFF. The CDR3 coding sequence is TGTGCCTGGAGTAAGCAGGGTAGGGGAGGGACCACCGGGGAGCTGTTTTTT.